This T cell receptor beta chain was observed in a study of follicular helper T cells after annual influenza vaccination. Notes on the study in general: Recurrent ICOS+CD38+ cTfh clonotypes included tetramer and AIM influenza-specific ones.

The length of the CDR3 is 15 residues. Germline lookup yields CDR1 SGHRS and CDR2 YFSETQ. Deletions cut 4 bases from V and 2 bases from J, with 15 bases between. TCRB sequencing was done at Survey resolution level. Using immunoSEQ multiplex PCR, the repertoire was profiled, and TCRdb retains in-frame clones only, with some absent. The repertoire holds roughly 7,000 clones, with approximately 80% as singletons. Indicated time point: 2015-2016 season, 7 days after influenza vaccination. As to this clone: Its antigen remains unknown.

The TCR originated in an adult who received the influenza vaccine. Sample: CXCR5- memory CD4+ T cells sorted from blood, taken 7 days after influenza vaccination. The rearrangement joins TRBV5-1 to TRBJ1-2; the D gene is possibly TRBD1 (6 bases). The CDR3 coding sequence is TGCGCCAGCAGCACCGGTCCAGGGGACAACTATGGCTACACCTTC. Amino acids: CASSTGPGDNYGYTF.